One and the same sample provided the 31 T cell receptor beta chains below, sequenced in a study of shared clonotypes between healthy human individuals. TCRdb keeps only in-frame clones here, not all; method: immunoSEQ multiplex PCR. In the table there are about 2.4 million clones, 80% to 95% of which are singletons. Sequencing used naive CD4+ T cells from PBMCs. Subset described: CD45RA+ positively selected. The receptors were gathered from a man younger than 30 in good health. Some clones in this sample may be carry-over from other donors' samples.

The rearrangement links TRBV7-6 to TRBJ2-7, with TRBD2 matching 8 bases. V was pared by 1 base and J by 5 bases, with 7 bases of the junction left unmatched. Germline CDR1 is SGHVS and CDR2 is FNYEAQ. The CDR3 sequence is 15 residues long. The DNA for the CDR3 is TGTGCCAGCAGCTTAGGAGCGGGAGTGGTTAACGAGCAGTACTTC. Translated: CASSLGAGVVNEQYF.

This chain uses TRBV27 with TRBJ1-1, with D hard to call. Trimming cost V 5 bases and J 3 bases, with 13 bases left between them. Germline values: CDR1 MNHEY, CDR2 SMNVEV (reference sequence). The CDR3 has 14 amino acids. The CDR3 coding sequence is TGTGCCAGCAGTCCCCACACGGAATACACTGAAGCTTTCTTT. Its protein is CASSPHTEYTEAFF.

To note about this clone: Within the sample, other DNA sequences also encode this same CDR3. The CDR3 DNA sequence: TGTGCCAGTAGCCAAAGGGGAGGGGGCACTGAAGCTTTCTTT. Translation: CASSQRGGGTEAFF. V and J are TRBV19 and TRBJ1-1, with D maybe TRBD1 (6 bases). This CDR3 has 14 residues. Trimming removed 6 bases at V and 4 bases at J, with 15 bases between. Germline lookup yields CDR1 LNHDA and CDR2 SQIVND (reference sequence).

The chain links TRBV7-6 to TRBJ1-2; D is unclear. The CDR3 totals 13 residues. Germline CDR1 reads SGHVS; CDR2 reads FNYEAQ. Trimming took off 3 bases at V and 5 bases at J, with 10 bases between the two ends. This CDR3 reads CASSFWRSYGYTF. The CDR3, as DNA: TGTGCCAGCAGCTTTTGGCGCTCATATGGCTACACCTTC.

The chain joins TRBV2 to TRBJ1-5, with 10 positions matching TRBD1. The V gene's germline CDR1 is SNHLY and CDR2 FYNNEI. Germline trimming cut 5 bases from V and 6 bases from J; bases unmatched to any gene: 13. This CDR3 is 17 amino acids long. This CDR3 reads CASSTGTGAFFGQPQHF. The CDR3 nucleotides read TGTGCCAGCAGTACCGGGACAGGGGCATTTTTCGGTCAGCCCCAGCATTTT. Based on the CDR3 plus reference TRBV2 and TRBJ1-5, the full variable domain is EPEVTQTPSHQVTQMGQEVILRCVPISNHLYFYWYRQILGQKVEFLVSFYNNEISEKSEIFDDQFSVERPDGSNFTLKIRSTKLEDSAMYFCASSTGTGAFFGQPQHFGDGTRLSIL.

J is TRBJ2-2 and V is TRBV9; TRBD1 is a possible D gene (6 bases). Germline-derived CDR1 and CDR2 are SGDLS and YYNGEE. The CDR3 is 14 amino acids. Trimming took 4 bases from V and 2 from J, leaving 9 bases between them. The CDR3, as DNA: TGTGCCAGCAGCCGGACAGTCAACACCGGGGAGCTGTTTTTT. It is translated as CASSRTVNTGELFF. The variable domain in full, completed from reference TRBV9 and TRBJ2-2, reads DSGVTQTPKHLITATGQRVTLRCSPRSGDLSVYWYQQSLDQGLQFLIQYYNGEERAKGNILERFSAQQFPDLHSELNLSSLELGDSALYFCASSRTVNTGELFFGEGSRLTVL.

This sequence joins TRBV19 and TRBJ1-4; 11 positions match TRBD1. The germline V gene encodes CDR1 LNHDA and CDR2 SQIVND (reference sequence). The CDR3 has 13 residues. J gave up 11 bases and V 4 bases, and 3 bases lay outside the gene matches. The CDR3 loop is CASSTGTGGKLFF. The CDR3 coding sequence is TGTGCCAGTAGTACCGGGACAGGGGGTAAACTGTTTTTT.

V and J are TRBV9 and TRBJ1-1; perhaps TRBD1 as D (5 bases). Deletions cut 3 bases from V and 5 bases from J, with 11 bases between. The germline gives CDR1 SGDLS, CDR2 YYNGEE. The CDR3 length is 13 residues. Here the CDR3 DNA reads TGTGCCAGCAGCGGAAGGGGAAGTACTGAAGCTTTCTTT. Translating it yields CASSGRGSTEAFF.

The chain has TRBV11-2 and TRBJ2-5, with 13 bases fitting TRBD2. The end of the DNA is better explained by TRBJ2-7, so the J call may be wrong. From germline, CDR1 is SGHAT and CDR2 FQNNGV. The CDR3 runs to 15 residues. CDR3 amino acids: CASRSPGLAGYEQYF. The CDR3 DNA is TGTGCCAGCAGATCTCCGGGACTAGCGGGGTACGAGCAGTACTTC.

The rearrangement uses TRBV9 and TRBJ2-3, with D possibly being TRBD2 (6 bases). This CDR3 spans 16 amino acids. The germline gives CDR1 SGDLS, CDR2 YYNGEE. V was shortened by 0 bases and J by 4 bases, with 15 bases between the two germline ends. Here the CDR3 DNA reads TGTGCCAGCAGCGTAGGGGGGGAGTACGGTGCAGATACGCAGTATTTT. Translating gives CASSVGGEYGADTQYF.

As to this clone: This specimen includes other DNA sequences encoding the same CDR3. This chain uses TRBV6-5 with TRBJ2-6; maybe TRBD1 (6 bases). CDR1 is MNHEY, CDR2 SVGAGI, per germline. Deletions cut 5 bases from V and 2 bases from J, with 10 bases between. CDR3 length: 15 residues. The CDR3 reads CASSLQGAGANVLTF. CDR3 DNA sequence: TGTGCCAGCAGTCTACAGGGAGCTGGGGCCAACGTCCTGACTTTC.

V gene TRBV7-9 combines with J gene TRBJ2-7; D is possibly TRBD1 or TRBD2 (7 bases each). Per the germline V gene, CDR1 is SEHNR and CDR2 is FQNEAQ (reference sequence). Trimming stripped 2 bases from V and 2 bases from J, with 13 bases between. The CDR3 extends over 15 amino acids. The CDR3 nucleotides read TGTGCCAGCAGCTTATGGGGAGGGACAGCCTACGAGCAGTACTTC. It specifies CASSLWGGTAYEQYF.

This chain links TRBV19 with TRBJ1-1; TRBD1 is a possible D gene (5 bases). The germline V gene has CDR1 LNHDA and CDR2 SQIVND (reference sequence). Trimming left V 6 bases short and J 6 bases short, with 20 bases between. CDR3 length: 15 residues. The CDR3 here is CASRNPGRGPSEAFF. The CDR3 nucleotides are TGTGCCAGTAGGAATCCGGGACGGGGACCTTCTGAAGCTTTCTTT.

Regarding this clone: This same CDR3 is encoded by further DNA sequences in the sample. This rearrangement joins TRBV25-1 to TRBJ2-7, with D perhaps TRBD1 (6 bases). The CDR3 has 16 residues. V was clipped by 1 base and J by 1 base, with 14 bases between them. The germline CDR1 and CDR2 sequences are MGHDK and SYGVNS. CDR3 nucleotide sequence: TGTGCCAGCAGTGAATGGCCCAGGGGCCCGTCCTACGAGCAGTACTTC. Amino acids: CASSEWPRGPSYEQYF.

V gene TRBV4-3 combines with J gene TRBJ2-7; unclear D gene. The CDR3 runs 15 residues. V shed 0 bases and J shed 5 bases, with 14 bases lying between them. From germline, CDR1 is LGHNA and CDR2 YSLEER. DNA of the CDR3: TGCGCCAGCAGCCAAGATGGTGTCAGGCTCCACGAGCAGTACTTC. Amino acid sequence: CASSQDGVRLHEQYF.

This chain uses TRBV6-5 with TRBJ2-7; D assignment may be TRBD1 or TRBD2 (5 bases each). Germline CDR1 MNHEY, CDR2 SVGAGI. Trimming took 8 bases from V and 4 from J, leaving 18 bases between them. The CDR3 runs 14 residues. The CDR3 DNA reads TGTGCCAGCCGACCCCTGGGGGATCGGTACGAGCAGTACTTC. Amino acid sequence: CASRPLGDRYEQYF.

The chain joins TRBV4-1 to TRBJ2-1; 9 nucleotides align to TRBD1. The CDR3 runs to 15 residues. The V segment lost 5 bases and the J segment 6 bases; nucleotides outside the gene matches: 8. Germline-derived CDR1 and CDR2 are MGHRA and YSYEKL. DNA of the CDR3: TGCGCCAGCAGCGAACCGGGACAGGGTTTCAATGAGCAGTTCTTC. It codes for CASSEPGQGFNEQFF.

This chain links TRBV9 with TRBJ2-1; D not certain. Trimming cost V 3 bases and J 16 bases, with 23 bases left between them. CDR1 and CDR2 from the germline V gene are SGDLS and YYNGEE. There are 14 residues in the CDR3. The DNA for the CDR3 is TGTGCCAGCAGCGCAAACTCGGGTTCTTCTTGGGTATTCTTC. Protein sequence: CASSANSGSSWVFF. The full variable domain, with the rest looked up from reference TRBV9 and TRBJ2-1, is DSGVTQTPKHLITATGQRVTLRCSPRSGDLSVYWYQQSLDQGLQFLIQYYNGEERAKGNILERFSAQQFPDLHSELNLSSLELGDSALYFCASSANSGSSWVFFGPGTRLTVL.

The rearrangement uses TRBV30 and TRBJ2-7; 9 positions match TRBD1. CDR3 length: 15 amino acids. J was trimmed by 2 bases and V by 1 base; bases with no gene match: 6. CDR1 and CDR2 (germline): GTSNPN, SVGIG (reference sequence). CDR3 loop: CAWSAPGTGTYEQYF. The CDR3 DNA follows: TGTGCCTGGAGTGCCCCAGGGACAGGGACCTACGAGCAGTACTTC.

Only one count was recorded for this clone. CDR3 DNA: TGTGCCAGCAGCTTATCCTACAACAGACTAAGCTCCTACAATGAGCAGTTCTTC. Its protein product is CASSLSYNRLSSYNEQFF. V is TRBV7-2 and J is TRBJ2-1; D possibly corresponds to TRBD2 (5 bases). The V gene lost 2 bases and the J gene lost 0 bases, with 17 bases spanning the gap. Germline V gene data show CDR1 as SGHTA and CDR2 as FQGNSA. This CDR3 comprises 18 residues.

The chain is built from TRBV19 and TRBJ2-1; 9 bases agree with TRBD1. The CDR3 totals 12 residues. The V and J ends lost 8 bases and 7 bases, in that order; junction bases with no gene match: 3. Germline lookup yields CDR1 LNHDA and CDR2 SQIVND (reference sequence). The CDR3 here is CASRDRANEQFF. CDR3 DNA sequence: TGTGCCAGTCGGGACAGGGCTAATGAGCAGTTCTTC.

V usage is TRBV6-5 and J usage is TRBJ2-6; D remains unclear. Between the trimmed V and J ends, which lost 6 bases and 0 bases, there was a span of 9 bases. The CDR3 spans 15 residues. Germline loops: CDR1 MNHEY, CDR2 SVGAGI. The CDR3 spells CASRKLSSGANVLTF. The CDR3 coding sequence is TGTGCCAGCAGGAAGTTGAGCTCTGGGGCCAACGTCCTGACTTTC.

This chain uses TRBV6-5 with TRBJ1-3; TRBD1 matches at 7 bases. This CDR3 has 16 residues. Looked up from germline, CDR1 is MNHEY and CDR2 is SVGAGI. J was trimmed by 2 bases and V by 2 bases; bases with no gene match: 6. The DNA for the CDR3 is TGTGCCAGCAGTTACCGGGGACAGCTAGCTGGAAACACCATATATTTT. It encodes CASSYRGQLAGNTIYF.

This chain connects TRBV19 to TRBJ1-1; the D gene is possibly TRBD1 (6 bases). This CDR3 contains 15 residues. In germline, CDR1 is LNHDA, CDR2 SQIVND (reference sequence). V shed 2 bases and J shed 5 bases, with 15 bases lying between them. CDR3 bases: TGTGCCAGTAGTATACTCACCACAGGGAGTACTGAAGCTTTCTTT. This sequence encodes CASSILTTGSTEAFF.

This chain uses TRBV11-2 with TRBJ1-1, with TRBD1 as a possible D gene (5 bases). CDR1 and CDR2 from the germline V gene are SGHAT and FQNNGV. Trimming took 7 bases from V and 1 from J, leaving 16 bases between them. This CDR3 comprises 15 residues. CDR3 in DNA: TGTGCCAGCACCCCAGGGACGGGAAGGAACACTGAAGCTTTCTTT. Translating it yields CASTPGTGRNTEAFF.

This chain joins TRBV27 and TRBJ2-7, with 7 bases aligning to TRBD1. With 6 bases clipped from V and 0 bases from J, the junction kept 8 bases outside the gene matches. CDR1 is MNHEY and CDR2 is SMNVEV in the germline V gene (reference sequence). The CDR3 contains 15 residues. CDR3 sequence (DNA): TGTGCCAGCAGGGCGAACAGGGGAATCTCCTACGAGCAGTACTTC. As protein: CASRANRGISYEQYF.

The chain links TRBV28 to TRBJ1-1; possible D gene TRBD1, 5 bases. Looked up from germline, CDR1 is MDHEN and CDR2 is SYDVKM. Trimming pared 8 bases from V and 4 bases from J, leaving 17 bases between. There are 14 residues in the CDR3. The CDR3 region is CASLLGGGSTEAFF. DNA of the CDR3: TGTGCCAGCCTCTTGGGGGGAGGGAGCACTGAAGCTTTCTTT. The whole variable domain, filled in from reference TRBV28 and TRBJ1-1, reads DVKVTQSSRYLVKRTGEKVFLECVQDMDHENMFWYRQDPGLGLRLIYFSYDVKMKEKGDIPEGYSVSREKKERFSLILESASTNQTSMYLCASLLGGGSTEAFFGQGTRLTVV.

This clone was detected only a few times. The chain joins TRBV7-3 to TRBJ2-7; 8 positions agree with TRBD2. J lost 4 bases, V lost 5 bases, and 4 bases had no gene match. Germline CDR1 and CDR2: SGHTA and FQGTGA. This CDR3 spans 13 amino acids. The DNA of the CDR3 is TGTGCCAGCAGCATTAGCGGGAATTACGAGCAGTACTTC. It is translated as CASSISGNYEQYF. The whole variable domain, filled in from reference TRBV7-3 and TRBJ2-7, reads GAGVSQTPSNKVTEKGKYVELRCDPISGHTALYWYRQSLGQGPEFLIYFQGTGAADDSGLPNDRFFAVRPEGSVSTLKIQRTERGDSAVYLCASSISGNYEQYFGPGTRLTVT.

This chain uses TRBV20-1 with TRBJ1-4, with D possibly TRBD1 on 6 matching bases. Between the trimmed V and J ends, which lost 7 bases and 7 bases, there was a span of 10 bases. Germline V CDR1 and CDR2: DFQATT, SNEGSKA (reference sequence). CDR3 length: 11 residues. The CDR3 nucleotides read TGCAGTGGGGGGCTAGGTGAAAAACTGTTTTTT. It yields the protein CSGGLGEKLFF.

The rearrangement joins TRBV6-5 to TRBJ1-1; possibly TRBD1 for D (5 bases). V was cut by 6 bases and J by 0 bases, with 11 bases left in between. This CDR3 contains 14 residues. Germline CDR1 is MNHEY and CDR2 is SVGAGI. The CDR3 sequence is CASRLDTMNTEAFF. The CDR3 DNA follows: TGTGCCAGCAGATTGGACACCATGAACACTGAAGCTTTCTTT.

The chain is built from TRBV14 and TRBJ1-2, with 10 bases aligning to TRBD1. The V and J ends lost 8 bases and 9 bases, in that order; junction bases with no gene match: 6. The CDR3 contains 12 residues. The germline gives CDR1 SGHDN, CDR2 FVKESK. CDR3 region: CASRRTGGSYTF. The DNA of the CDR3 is TGTGCCAGCCGGAGGACAGGGGGTAGCTACACCTTC.